These 19 T cell receptor beta chains came from one sample sequenced in a study of patients and donors after allogeneic stem cell transplantation. One entry per CDR3 protein results from TCRdb running MiXCR on the RT-PCR reads. The sample lists about a million distinct CDR3 sequences, roughly 18% seen once, with 5.5% to 6.5% in the top ten. Sequencing used blood, either unsorted or a sorted T cell fraction (not recorded which). The receptors come from a human donor who was either an allogeneic HSCT recipient or a stem cell or donor lymphocyte infusion donor (not recorded which). It is not recorded whose cells these are; they may come from a transplant donor.

This sequence joins TRBV2 and TRBJ1-5; D gene uncertain. Trimming shortened V by 11 bases and J by 5 bases, and 13 bases separated the two germline ends. The germline CDR1 and CDR2 sequences are SNHLY and FYNNEI. The CDR3 has 12 amino acids. CDR3 sequence (DNA): TGTGCCTCTTCCCCTTCCCATCAGCCCCAGCATTTT. This encodes CASSPSHQPQHF.

The chain is built from TRBV2 and TRBJ2-7; D ambiguous. The CDR3 loop spans 14 amino acids. The germline V gene encodes CDR1 SNHLY and CDR2 FYNNEI. The V gene lost 2 bases and the J gene lost 0 bases, with 8 bases spanning the gap. The CDR3 loop is CASSEQNYSYEQYF. CDR3 coding DNA: TGTGCCAGCAGTGAACAGAATTACTCCTACGAGCAGTACTTC.

CDR3 loop: CSVKGTVYEQYF. The CDR3 coding sequence is TGCAGTGTTAAAGGGACAGTCTACGAGCAGTACTTC. This chain uses TRBV20-1 with TRBJ2-7, with 7 bases aligning to TRBD1. CDR3 size: 12 residues. V lost 7 bases and J lost 3; bases outside the gene matches: 6. CDR1 is DFQATT, CDR2 SNEGSKA, per germline (reference sequence).

This clonotype was observed at least ten times. This CDR3 is CASRPGQGYGYTF. CDR3 nucleotides: TGTGCCAGCAGACCCGGACAGGGCTATGGCTACACCTTC. This chain connects TRBV12-3 or TRBV12-4 to TRBJ1-2; 8 bases are shared with TRBD1. J was trimmed by 4 bases and V by 6 bases; bases with no gene match: 4. The CDR3 runs 13 residues.

This clonotype has only a few counts. The chain employs TRBV18 and TRBJ2-6, with D possibly being TRBD1 (5 bases). CDR1 is KGHSH and CDR2 is LQKENI in the germline V gene. The CDR3 sequence is 18 residues long. Trimming took 6 bases from V and 3 from J, leaving 21 bases between them. The CDR3, as DNA: TGTGCCAGCTCTCGGACCGGAAGGGGTAGTGGTGGGGCCAACGTCCTGACTTTC. Protein product: CASSRTGRGSGGANVLTF.

In nucleotides, the CDR3 is TGTGCCAGCAGCGCAGTAGCTTTTCCGGGCAGGGGAGGGGACACTGAAGCTTTCTTT. This gives the protein CASSAVAFPGRGGDTEAFF. The chain links TRBV11-2 to TRBJ1-1; D possibly corresponds to TRBD1 (6 bases). The CDR3 contains 19 residues. The V gene lost 5 bases and the J gene lost 3 bases, with 28 bases spanning the gap. Germline V gene data show CDR1 as SGHAT and CDR2 as FQNNGV.

The chain combines TRBV2 with TRBJ2-3, with unresolved D. CDR3 length: 13 residues. V lost 2 bases and J 2 bases, leaving 5 bases between the germline ends. CDR1 is SNHLY and CDR2 is FYNNEI in the germline V gene. CDR3 nucleotides: TGTGCCAGCAGTGAATTTTACACAGATACGCAGTATTTT. Translated: CASSEFYTDTQYF.

This clonotype was observed a handful of times. V gene TRBV6-1 combines with J gene TRBJ2-7, with TRBD2 identical over 8 bases. Germline V gene data show CDR1 as MNHNS and CDR2 as SASEGT. Trimming removed 5 bases from V and 4 bases from J; junction bases left unmatched: 19. CDR3 length equals 18 residues. The CDR3 sequence: CASSRALVQGLVDYEQYF. The CDR3 DNA reads TGTGCCAGCAGTCGAGCCCTGGTTCAGGGACTAGTGGATTACGAGCAGTACTTC.

The chain links TRBV5-1 to TRBJ1-1; a possible D gene is TRBD1 (6 bases). The CDR3 has 16 residues. The V and J ends lost 4 bases and 0 bases respectively, with 16 bases between them. CDR1 and CDR2 from the germline V gene are SGHRS and YFSETQ. CDR3 amino acids: CASSLREGGMNTEAFF. Here the CDR3 DNA reads TGCGCCAGCAGCCTCAGGGAGGGGGGAATGAACACTGAAGCTTTCTTT.

The J gene is TRBJ1-5, the V gene TRBV20-1, with D possibly matching TRBD1 (6 bases). V lost 1 base and J 2 bases, leaving 15 bases between the germline ends. CDR3 length equals 16 residues. The germline CDR1 and CDR2 sequences are DFQATT and SNEGSKA (reference sequence). This CDR3 is CSARGTAVGGNQPQHF. The DNA of the CDR3 is TGCAGTGCTAGAGGGACAGCCGTGGGGGGCAATCAGCCCCAGCATTTT.

This clonotype came up a few times. The rearrangement joins TRBV20-1 to TRBJ2-7; 8 nucleotides align to TRBD1. CDR3 length: 14 amino acids. Germline loops: CDR1 DFQATT, CDR2 SNEGSKA (reference sequence). With V trimmed by 6 bases and J by 3 bases, 10 bases remained unmatched. CDR3 in DNA: TGCAGTGCCCACAGGGGGGACCTAAGCTACGAGCAGTACTTC. Amino acid sequence: CSAHRGDLSYEQYF.

As regards this clonotype: A clone one base away is much larger, so this may be a read error. The genes are TRBV9 and TRBJ2-2; tentative D call: TRBD1 (6 bases). The germline V gene encodes CDR1 SGDLS and CDR2 YYNGEE. The CDR3 is 13 amino acids. CDR3 region: CASSVRDTWELFF. The CDR3 nucleotides read TGTGCCAGCAGCGTCAGGGACACCTGGGAGCTGTTTTTT.

The CDR3 reads CASSPRGKGRDTEAFF. CDR3 coding DNA: TGTGCCAGCAGCCCACGGGGAAAGGGGAGGGATACTGAAGCTTTCTTT. The rearrangement joins TRBV9 to TRBJ1-1; possible D gene TRBD1, 5 bases. V was pared by 4 bases and J by 5 bases, with 21 bases between. This CDR3 contains 16 residues. Germline assignment: CDR1 SGDLS and CDR2 YYNGEE.

A few counts support this clonotype. V is TRBV7-9 and J is TRBJ2-3; 11 positions match TRBD2. This CDR3 is built from 14 residues. The germline V gene encodes CDR1 SEHNR and CDR2 FQNEAQ (reference sequence). V shed 8 bases and J 5 bases; nucleotides not matched to a gene: 6. This chain's CDR3 is CASRPSGGIDTQYF. CDR3 coding DNA: TGTGCCAGCCGGCCTAGCGGGGGGATAGATACGCAGTATTTT.

V is TRBV5-1 and J is TRBJ2-1; D ambiguous. The CDR3 spans 15 residues. CDR1 and CDR2 from the germline V gene are SGHRS and YFSETQ. The V end lost 5 bases, the J end lost 0 bases, and 12 bases lay between the germline ends. DNA for the CDR3: TGCGCCAGCAGATTAAGGACCGACTCCTACAATGAGCAGTTCTTC. Translated: CASRLRTDSYNEQFF.

This clonotype was counted only a few times. V gene TRBV7-9 combines with J gene TRBJ2-2, with TRBD2 matching over 7 bases. The V and J ends lost 7 bases and 1 base, in that order; junction bases with no gene match: 3. CDR1 SEHNR and CDR2 FQNEAQ come from the germline V gene (reference sequence). The length of the CDR3 is 14 residues. Written as DNA, the CDR3 is TGTGCCAGCACGAGCGGGAAGAACACCGGGGAGCTGTTTTTT. This sequence encodes CASTSGKNTGELFF. Supplemented by reference TRBV7-9 and TRBJ2-2, the full variable domain reads DTGVSQNPRHKITKRGQNVTFRCDPISEHNRLYWYRQTLGQGPEFLTYFQNEAQLEKSRLLSDRFSAERPKGSFSTLEIQRTEQGDSAMYLCASTSGKNTGELFFGEGSRLTVL.

The rearrangement joins TRBV12-3 or TRBV12-4 to TRBJ1-4; D unclear. Trimming took 6 bases from V and 5 from J, leaving 16 bases between them. The CDR3 consists of 15 residues. CDR3 loop: CASRRRQSGNEKLFF. The CDR3 bases are TGTGCCAGCAGACGGAGACAATCGGGGAATGAAAAACTGTTTTTT.

This clonotype has a handful of counts. V and J are TRBV6-2 or TRBV6-3 and TRBJ1-2; tentative D call: TRBD1 (5 bases). Trimming pared 5 bases from V and 8 bases from J, leaving 12 bases between. This CDR3 comprises 12 residues. Germline CDR1 and CDR2: MNHEY and SVGEGT. CDR3 DNA: TGTGCCAGCAGTCAACAGGCCACGGGCTACACCTTC. This translates into CASSQQATGYTF.

This clonotype was seen a single time. The chain recombines TRBV21-1 with TRBJ2-7; TRBD1, the D gene given by the table, was not confirmed from the DNA. TRBV21-1 represents a pseudogene. This CDR3 spans 17 amino acids. CDR3 DNA sequence: TGTGCCAGCAGCATTTGGTTTGGGGCCGCAAACCCCTACGAGCAGTACTTC. Amino acid sequence: CASSIWFGAANPYEQYF.